Included here is one TCR beta chain sequence, with context. These data belong to a study of blood T cell repertoires in COVID-19. Across the study: COVID-19 samples from acute and convalescent phases originated in the United States, Italy and Spain. Sample material is recorded as cDNA or gDNA derived from T cells, B-cell-depleted T cells, or PBMCs.

In the authors' workflow: Nucleated cell number was recorded as an estimate derived from reference gene primer amplification. Profiling relied on immunoSEQ multiplex PCR, and the TCRdb table lists in-frame clones only, not all of them. D and trimming come from the DNA, and the V and J calls and clone size come from that table. The repertoire holds about 90,000 clones, with about 81% as singletons. J was trimmed by 5 bases and V by 5 bases; bases with no gene match: 6. The germline V gene encodes CDR1 MGHRA and CDR2 YSYEKL. This CDR3 comprises 14 residues. J is TRBJ2-1 and V is TRBV4-1, with 7 bases lining up with TRBD2. The specimen was peripheral blood. The TCR was taken from a human donor in a cohort sampled during active COVID-19. The CDR3 reads CASSSGTNHNEQFF. In nucleotides, the CDR3 is TGCGCCAGCAGCTCCGGGACTAATCACAATGAGCAGTTCTTC.